Included here is one T cell receptor (beta chain) sequence, with context. Its antigen is currently unknown. Sequencing was performed with immunoSEQ multiplex PCR; in TCRdb, only in-frame clones are kept and a portion is missing. In the table there are about 14,000 clones, under 85% of which are singletons. This specimen belongs to a study of chemoradiotherapy in HPV16-positive cancers. For the study at large: A couple of HPV16-positive patients' cells yielded candidate HPV-specific clones and common motifs.

Study results and limitations: Candidate HPV-specific clones and E7-related TCR motifs grew in tumor during treatment.

The clonotype originates from a human donor with HPV-associated anogenital cancer. This specimen was acquired from a patient who underwent chemoradiotherapy.

The CDR3 DNA reads TGTGCCAGCAGTTCAGTGAACACTGAAGCTTTCTTT. Protein product: CASSSVNTEAFF. This chain links TRBV6-5 with TRBJ1-1; unclear D gene. There are 12 residues in the CDR3. From germline, CDR1 is MNHEY and CDR2 SVGAGI. Trimming took off 4 bases at V and 0 bases at J, with 3 bases between the two ends.